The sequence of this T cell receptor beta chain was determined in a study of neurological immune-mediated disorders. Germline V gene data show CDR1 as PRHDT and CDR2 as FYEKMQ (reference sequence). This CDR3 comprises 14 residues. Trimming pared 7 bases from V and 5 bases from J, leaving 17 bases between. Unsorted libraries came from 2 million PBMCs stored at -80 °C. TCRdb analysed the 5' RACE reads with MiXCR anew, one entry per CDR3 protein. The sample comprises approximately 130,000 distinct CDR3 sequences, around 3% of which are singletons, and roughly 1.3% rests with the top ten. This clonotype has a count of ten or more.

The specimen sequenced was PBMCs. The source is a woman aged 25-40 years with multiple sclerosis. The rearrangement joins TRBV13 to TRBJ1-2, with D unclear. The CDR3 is CASNTGRQDYGYTF. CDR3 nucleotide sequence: TGTGCCAGCAACACCGGGAGGCAGGATTATGGCTACACCTTC. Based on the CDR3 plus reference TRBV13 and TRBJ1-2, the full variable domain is AAGVIQSPRHLIKEKRETATLKCYPIPRHDTVYWYQQGPGQDPQFLISFYEKMQSDKGSIPDRFSAQQFSDYHSELNMSSLELGDSALYFCASNTGRQDYGYTFGSGTRLTVV.